The 27 T cell receptor beta chains listed next were all sequenced from one sample in a study of PD-L1 blockade in urothelial cancer. Time point of the sample: pretreatment peripheral blood. Libraries were prepared by immunoSEQ multiplex PCR; TCRdb keeps only in-frame clonotypes and omits some of them. Among around 70,000 clones listed, around 90% were seen once. The sequenced sample was PBMCs, obtained around atezolizumab (anti-PD-L1) treatment. The receptor set was obtained from a man between 65 and 85 years old with urothelial cancer.

This clone has a single count. J is TRBJ2-3 and V is TRBV30; D is perhaps TRBD1 (6 bases). The CDR3 has 13 residues. Germline CDR1 and CDR2: GTSNPN and SVGIG (reference sequence). With 3 bases removed from V and 2 bases from J, the gap between germline ends came to 9 bases. The CDR3 protein is CAWSRGYTDTQYF. Written as DNA, the CDR3 is TGTGCCTGGAGCAGGGGCTACACAGATACGCAGTATTTT.

This rearrangement joins TRBV28 to TRBJ2-7; 9 bases agree with TRBD1. Unmatched junction bases numbered 8, after V lost 8 bases and J lost 0 bases. CDR1 is MDHEN and CDR2 is SYDVKM in the germline V gene. This CDR3 comprises 15 residues. CDR3 amino acids: CASSLATGGSYEQYF. In nucleotides, the CDR3 is TGTGCCAGCTCGCTGGCGACAGGGGGCTCCTACGAGCAGTACTTC.

This clone is a singleton in its sample. DNA of the CDR3: TGTGCCAGCAGCGGACAGGGTCCCAATCAGCCCCAGCATTTT. Its translation: CASSGQGPNQPQHF. The chain has TRBV6-1 and TRBJ1-5; 8 bases match TRBD1. V was clipped by 6 bases and J by 3 bases; unmatched bases: 4. The CDR3 totals 14 residues. The germline V gene encodes CDR1 MNHNS and CDR2 SASEGT.

J is TRBJ1-1 and V is TRBV5-1, with D possibly being TRBD1 (5 bases). CDR1 is SGHRS, CDR2 YFSETQ, per germline. CDR3 size: 14 residues. The V gene lost 4 bases and the J gene lost 1 base, with 11 bases spanning the gap. CDR3 nucleotide sequence: TGCGCCAGCAGCACGGAAGGGGCGAACACTGAAGCTTTCTTT. Its protein product is CASSTEGANTEAFF.

This chain connects TRBV9 to TRBJ2-2; D gene ambiguous. V was pared by 1 base and J by 4 bases, with 8 bases between. The CDR3 is 14 residues long. CDR1 and CDR2 from the germline V gene are SGDLS and YYNGEE. The DNA for the CDR3 is TGTGCCAGCAGCGTAAATTTGGCCACCGGGGAGCTGTTTTTT. Its translation: CASSVNLATGELFF.

J is TRBJ1-2 and V is TRBV5-1; D remains ambiguous. V was clipped by 0 bases and J by 6 bases, with 12 bases between them. Germline loops: CDR1 SGHRS, CDR2 YFSETQ. This CDR3 has 14 amino acids. CDR3 coding DNA: TGCGCCAGCAGCTTGGCCCCTCCCGGGAATGGCTACACCTTC. Translation: CASSLAPPGNGYTF.

This clone has just one count. The genes are TRBV5-1 and TRBJ2-5; no definite D call. V lost 3 bases and J lost 7, with 22 bases in between. Germline assignment: CDR1 SGHRS and CDR2 YFSETQ. The CDR3 has 16 amino acids. The CDR3 region has the DNA TGCGCCAGCAGCTCCTCGACAAGCCGCCTTCGGTGGACCCAGTACTTC. Amino acids: CASSSSTSRLRWTQYF.

The chain has TRBV2 and TRBJ1-4; D not certain. Per the germline V gene, CDR1 is SNHLY and CDR2 is FYNNEI. Trimming left V 1 base short and J 2 bases short, with 8 bases between. The CDR3 consists of 15 residues. CDR3 in amino acids: CASSEGLSTNEKLFF. As DNA, the CDR3 is TGTGCCAGCAGTGAAGGTCTCAGTACTAATGAAAAACTGTTTTTT.

The sample holds a few counts of this clone. The CDR3 sequence is CASSPVLDGANYGYTF. CDR3 coding DNA: TGTGCCAGCAGTCCTGTACTTGACGGAGCTAACTATGGCTACACCTTC. The V call is TRBV28, the J call TRBJ1-2; no definite D call. This CDR3 is built from 16 residues. The V end was cut by 5 bases, the J end by 0 bases, with 16 bases between. The germline V gene encodes CDR1 MDHEN and CDR2 SYDVKM.

In this sample, this clone turned up once. CDR3 loop: CASSLSQGYQETQYF. CDR3 DNA: TGTGCCAGCAGTTTATCCCAGGGGTACCAAGAGACCCAGTACTTC. The genes are TRBV28 and TRBJ2-5; tentative D call: TRBD1 (6 bases). The length of the CDR3 is 15 residues. CDR1 and CDR2 (germline): MDHEN, SYDVKM. Trimming stripped 1 base from V and 0 bases from J, with 9 bases between.

The chain employs TRBV10-3 and TRBJ1-2, with a possible D match to TRBD1 (5 bases). Germline V lookup: CDR1 ENHRY, CDR2 SYGVKD. The CDR3 extends over 13 amino acids. V was trimmed by 4 bases and J by 2 bases, leaving 8 bases between them. For the CDR3, the DNA is TGTGCCATCAGTGGTTCAGGGAACTATGGCTACACCTTC. This translates into CAISGSGNYGYTF.

The CDR3 loop is CASSPGQGAGYGYTF. CDR3 in DNA: TGTGCCAGCAGCCCCGGACAGGGGGCAGGTTATGGCTACACCTTC. The rearrangement links TRBV11-2 to TRBJ1-2; 11 bases align to TRBD1. With V trimmed by 5 bases and J by 5 bases, 7 bases remained unmatched. CDR3 length equals 15 residues. CDR1 SGHAT and CDR2 FQNNGV come from the germline V gene.

This chain links TRBV2 with TRBJ2-5, with TRBD2 matching over 10 bases. Trimming at V came to 10 bases and at J to 4 bases, leaving 3 bases not matched to a gene. CDR1 is SNHLY, CDR2 FYNNEI, per germline. This CDR3 is built from 12 residues. CDR3 sequence reads: CATAGGGETQYF. CDR3 bases: TGTGCCACAGCGGGAGGGGGAGAGACCCAGTACTTC.

The chain links TRBV6-6 to TRBJ2-2, with 8 bases aligning to TRBD1. The J segment lost 2 bases and the V segment lost 7 bases, leaving 6 bases of the junction unmatched. The CDR3 is 15 amino acids. Germline CDR1 reads MNHNY; CDR2 reads SVGAGI (reference sequence). The CDR3 protein is CASNPQGANTGELFF. CDR3 nucleotide sequence: TGTGCCAGCAACCCTCAGGGGGCTAACACCGGGGAGCTGTTTTTT.

The chain recombines TRBV15 with TRBJ2-7; D is unresolved. Germline V gene data show CDR1 as LNHNV and CDR2 as YYDKDF (reference sequence). There are 12 residues in the CDR3. V was trimmed by 0 bases and J by 3 bases, leaving 3 bases between them. CDR3 sequence reads: CATSRDNYEQYF. The CDR3 bases are TGTGCCACCAGCAGAGATAACTACGAGCAGTACTTC.

The rearrangement uses TRBV28 and TRBJ1-2, with 8 bases identical to TRBD1. The CDR3 length is 15 residues. V lost 2 bases and J lost 7; bases outside the gene matches: 9. Per the germline V gene, CDR1 is MDHEN and CDR2 is SYDVKM. The CDR3 region has the DNA TGTGCCAGCAGTTTACGGACAGGGTTCCTCTTTGGCTACACCTTC. Protein: CASSLRTGFLFGYTF.

This chain links TRBV28 with TRBJ2-1; D is unclear. Germline V gene data show CDR1 as MDHEN and CDR2 as SYDVKM. This CDR3 region has 13 residues. With 5 bases removed from V and 6 bases from J, the gap between germline ends came to 11 bases. The CDR3 nucleotides are TGTGCCAGCAGTCGGCCCCCGGGCAATGAGCAGTTCTTC. Residues: CASSRPPGNEQFF.

The V and J genes are TRBV19 and TRBJ2-3; the D gene is possibly TRBD1 (6 bases). CDR3 length: 13 amino acids. Germline V gene lookup returns CDR1 LNHDA and CDR2 SQIVND (reference sequence). Trimming removed 5 bases from V and 2 bases from J, with 8 bases in between. DNA for the CDR3: TGTGCCAGTAGTTGGACAGTCACAGATACGCAGTATTTT. Its protein is CASSWTVTDTQYF.

This clone was counted between two and nine times. This chain links TRBV28 with TRBJ1-3; D is possibly TRBD1 (5 bases). Trimming removed 2 bases at V and 0 bases at J, with 8 bases between. This CDR3 contains 15 residues. Germline CDR1 MDHEN, CDR2 SYDVKM. The CDR3 coding sequence is TGTGCCAGCAGTTTACGGGGGTACTCTGGAAACACCATATATTTT. Its translation is CASSLRGYSGNTIYF.

The chain couples TRBV6-1 to TRBJ2-5; 10 bases map to TRBD2. The J call is doubtful: the DNA matches TRBJ2-7 better. Germline assignment: CDR1 MNHNS and CDR2 SASEGT. This CDR3 has 16 amino acids. CDR3 sequence reads: CASSDQHLAGAYEQYF. As DNA, the CDR3 is TGTGCCAGCAGTGACCAACATCTAGCGGGAGCCTACGAGCAGTACTTC.

The V gene is TRBV28, the J gene TRBJ2-5; 8 bases agree with TRBD1. Unmatched junction bases numbered 11, after V lost 4 bases and J lost 4 bases. CDR1 and CDR2 (germline): MDHEN, SYDVKM. The CDR3 contains 16 residues. Written as DNA, the CDR3 is TGTGCCAGCAGTTCTCTACTGGACAGGGATGGAGAGACCCAGTACTTC. Protein sequence: CASSSLLDRDGETQYF.

This clone was seen a single time. The V and J genes are TRBV11-2 and TRBJ1-1; the match to TRBD1 covers 7 bases. Germline V gives CDR1 SGHAT, CDR2 FQNNGV. V shed 5 bases and J 0 bases; nucleotides not matched to a gene: 6. The CDR3 is made up of 15 amino acids. The CDR3 region has the DNA TGTGCCAGCAGCGTGGGACAGACCATGAACACTGAAGCTTTCTTT. It is translated as CASSVGQTMNTEAFF.

This clone appeared once. J is TRBJ2-1 and V is TRBV15, with D maybe TRBD1 (5 bases). There are 12 residues in the CDR3. Germline V CDR1 and CDR2: LNHNV, YYDKDF (reference sequence). Trimming removed 6 bases at V and 3 bases at J, with 6 bases between. This CDR3 is CATRTDYNEQFF. As DNA, the CDR3 is TGTGCCACCAGGACAGACTACAATGAGCAGTTCTTC.

This clone was recorded once. V usage is TRBV10-3 and J usage is TRBJ2-2, with D perhaps matching TRBD2 (5 bases). Trimming stripped 5 bases from V and 0 bases from J, with 10 bases between. This CDR3 has 15 amino acids. The germline gives CDR1 ENHRY, CDR2 SYGVKD. For the CDR3, the DNA is TGTGCCATCAGTACAGACGGGGCGAACACCGGGGAGCTGTTTTTT. As protein: CAISTDGANTGELFF.

The V gene is TRBV10-3, the J gene TRBJ2-3; 7 nucleotides line up with TRBD2. This CDR3 region has 16 residues. V was clipped by 2 bases and J by 2 bases; unmatched bases: 7. Germline CDR1 ENHRY, CDR2 SYGVKD. The chain's CDR3 is CAISERGTTTTDTQYF. The CDR3 DNA sequence: TGTGCCATCAGTGAGAGAGGGACTACTACCACAGATACGCAGTATTTT.

The chain is built from TRBV5-1 and TRBJ1-5, with TRBD1 matching over 9 bases. The trim removed 4 bases at V and 8 bases at J, leaving 4 bases unmatched. CDR1 is SGHRS and CDR2 is YFSETQ in the germline V gene. The CDR3 has 13 amino acids. For the CDR3, the DNA is TGCGCCAGCAGCCCGGGACAGGGTGAGCCCCAGCATTTT. Its protein is CASSPGQGEPQHF.

The chain is built from TRBV28 and TRBJ1-5, with D possibly being TRBD1 (6 bases). CDR3 size: 15 residues. Looked up from germline, CDR1 is MDHEN and CDR2 is SYDVKM. Trimming stripped 6 bases from V and 3 bases from J, with 15 bases between. In DNA form, the CDR3 reads TGTGCCAGCAGCCTGGACAGCATCCTCAATCAGCCCCAGCATTTT. Protein product: CASSLDSILNQPQHF.